The present T cell receptor (beta chain) was sequenced within a study of T cells in Graves' hyperthyroidism and ophthalmopathy. General study findings and limits: Among thyroid clonotypes expanded above 0.001, most also appeared in blood.

Amplification of TCR beta CDR3 regions was performed using RNA transcripts as template. TCR CDR3 regions were first amplified by RT-PCR with HTBI primers. TCRdb re-analysed the multiplex PCR reads in MiXCR, keeping a single row per CDR3 protein. The repertoire has about 480,000 distinct CDR3 sequences, 14% of them found once; the top ten carry over 15%. V lost 5 bases and J lost 3, with 19 bases in between. The CDR3 extends over 16 amino acids. Germline CDR1 is SEHNR and CDR2 is FQNEAQ (reference sequence). Regarding this clonotype: Its cognate antigen is unknown.

This rearrangement joins TRBV7-9 to TRBJ1-2; maybe TRBD1 (5 bases). Material for sequencing was blood. The receptor's source is a woman between 18 and 30 years old with Graves' hyperthyroidism. The CDR3 region has the DNA TGTGCCAGCAGCCTCTCCCTGGCCCGGGGCGACTATGGCTACACCTTC. Amino acids: CASSLSLARGDYGYTF.